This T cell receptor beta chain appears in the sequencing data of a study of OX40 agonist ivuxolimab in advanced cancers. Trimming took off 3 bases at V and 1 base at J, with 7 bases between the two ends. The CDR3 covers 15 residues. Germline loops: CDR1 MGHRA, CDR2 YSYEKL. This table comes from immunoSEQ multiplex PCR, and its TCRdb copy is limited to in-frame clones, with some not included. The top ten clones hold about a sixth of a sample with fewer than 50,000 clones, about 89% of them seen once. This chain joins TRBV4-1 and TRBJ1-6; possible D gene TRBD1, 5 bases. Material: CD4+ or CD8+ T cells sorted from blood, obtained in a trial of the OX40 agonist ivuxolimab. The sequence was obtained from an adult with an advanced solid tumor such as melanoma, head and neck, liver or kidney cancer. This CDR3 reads CASSQGPSYNSPLHF. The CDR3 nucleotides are TGCGCCAGCAGCCAGGGGCCTTCCTATAATTCACCCCTCCACTTT.